This T cell receptor beta chain came from a study of T cell responses to AZD1222 COVID-19 vaccine. Libraries were prepared by immunoSEQ multiplex PCR; TCRdb keeps only in-frame clonotypes and omits some of them. This table has some 150,000 clones, around 86% appearing once. The germline V gene has CDR1 LNHDA and CDR2 SQIVND (reference sequence). V gave up 3 bases and J gave up 6 bases, with 17 bases separating them. The CDR3 is 16 amino acids. Findings and limits, study-wide: Within unmutated variant regions lay the reported targets of nearly half of spike-specific TCRs.

Regarding this clone: Its specificity is unknown.

Source: peripheral blood, taken on day 0 of MenACWY control vaccination. The receptor's source is an adult in good health. The chain couples TRBV19 to TRBJ2-2; no firm D call. DNA for the CDR3: TGTGCCAGTAGTATTTGGGCAGGCTCCCTTCCCGGGGAGCTGTTTTTT. Amino acids: CASSIWAGSLPGELFF.